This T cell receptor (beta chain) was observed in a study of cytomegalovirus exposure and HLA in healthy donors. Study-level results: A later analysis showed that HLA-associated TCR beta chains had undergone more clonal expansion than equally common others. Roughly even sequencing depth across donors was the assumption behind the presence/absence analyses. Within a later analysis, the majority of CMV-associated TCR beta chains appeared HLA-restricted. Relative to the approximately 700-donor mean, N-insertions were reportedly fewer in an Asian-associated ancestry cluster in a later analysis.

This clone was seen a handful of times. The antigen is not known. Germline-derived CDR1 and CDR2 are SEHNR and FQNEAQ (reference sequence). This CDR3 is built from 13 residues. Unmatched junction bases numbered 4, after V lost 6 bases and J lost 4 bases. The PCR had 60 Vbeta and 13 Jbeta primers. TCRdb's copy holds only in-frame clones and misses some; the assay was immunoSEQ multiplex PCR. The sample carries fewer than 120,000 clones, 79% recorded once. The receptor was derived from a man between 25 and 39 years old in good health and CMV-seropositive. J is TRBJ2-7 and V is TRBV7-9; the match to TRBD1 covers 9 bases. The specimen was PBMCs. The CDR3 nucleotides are TGTGCCAGCAGGGGACAGGGTGAATACGAGCAGTACTTC. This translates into CASRGQGEYEQYF.